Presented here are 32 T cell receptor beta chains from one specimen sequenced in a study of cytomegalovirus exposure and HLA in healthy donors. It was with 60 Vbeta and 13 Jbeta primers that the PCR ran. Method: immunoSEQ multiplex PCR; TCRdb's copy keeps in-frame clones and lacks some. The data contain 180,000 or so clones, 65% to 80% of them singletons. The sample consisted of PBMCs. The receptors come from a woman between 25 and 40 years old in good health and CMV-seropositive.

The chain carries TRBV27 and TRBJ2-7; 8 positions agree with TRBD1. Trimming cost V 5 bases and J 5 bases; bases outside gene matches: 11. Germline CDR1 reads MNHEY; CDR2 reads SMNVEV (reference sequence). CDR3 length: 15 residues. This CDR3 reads CASSPPQGALDEQYF. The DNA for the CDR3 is TGTGCCAGCAGTCCCCCCCAGGGGGCGCTTGACGAGCAGTACTTC.

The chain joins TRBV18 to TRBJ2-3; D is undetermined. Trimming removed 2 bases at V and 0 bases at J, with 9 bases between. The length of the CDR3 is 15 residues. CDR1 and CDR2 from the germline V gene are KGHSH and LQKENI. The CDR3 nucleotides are TGTGCCAGCTCACCAGGGCCCCTTAGCACAGATACGCAGTATTTT. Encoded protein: CASSPGPLSTDTQYF.

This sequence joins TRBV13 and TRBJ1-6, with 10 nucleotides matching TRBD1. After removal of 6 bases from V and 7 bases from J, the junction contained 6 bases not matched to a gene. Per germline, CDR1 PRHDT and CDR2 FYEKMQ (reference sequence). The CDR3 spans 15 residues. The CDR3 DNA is TGTGCCAGCAGACTAAGGACAGGGGGAAATTCACCCCTCCACTTT. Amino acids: CASRLRTGGNSPLHF.

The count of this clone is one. The DNA for the CDR3 is TGTGCCAGCAGAGGACAGTATATGTACCAAGAGACCCAGTACTTC. Translation gives CASRGQYMYQETQYF. The J gene is TRBJ2-5, the V gene TRBV6-6, with a weak D call TRBD1 (6 bases). Germline V gene lookup returns CDR1 MNHNY and CDR2 SVGAGI (reference sequence). The CDR3 sequence is 15 residues long. The ends were cut back, 6 bases at V and 0 bases at J, with 14 bases in the middle.

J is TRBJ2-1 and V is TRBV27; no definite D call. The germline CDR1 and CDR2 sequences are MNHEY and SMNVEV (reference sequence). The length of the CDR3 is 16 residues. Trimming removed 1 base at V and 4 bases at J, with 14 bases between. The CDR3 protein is CASSLWMFPRYNEQFF. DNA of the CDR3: TGTGCCAGCAGTTTATGGATGTTCCCGAGGTACAATGAGCAGTTCTTC.

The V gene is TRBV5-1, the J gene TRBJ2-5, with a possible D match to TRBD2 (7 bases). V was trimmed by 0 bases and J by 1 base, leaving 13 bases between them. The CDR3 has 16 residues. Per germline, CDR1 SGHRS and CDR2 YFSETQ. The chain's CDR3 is CASSLEGGARQETQYF. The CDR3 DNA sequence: TGCGCCAGCAGCTTGGAAGGGGGGGCGCGCCAAGAGACCCAGTACTTC.

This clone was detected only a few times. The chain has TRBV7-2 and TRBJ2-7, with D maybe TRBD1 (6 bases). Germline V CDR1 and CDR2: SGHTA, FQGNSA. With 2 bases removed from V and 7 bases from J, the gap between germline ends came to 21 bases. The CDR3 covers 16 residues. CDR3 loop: CASSLLQGQGRGEQYF. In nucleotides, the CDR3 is TGTGCCAGCAGCTTACTCCAGGGACAAGGGAGAGGGGAGCAGTACTTC.

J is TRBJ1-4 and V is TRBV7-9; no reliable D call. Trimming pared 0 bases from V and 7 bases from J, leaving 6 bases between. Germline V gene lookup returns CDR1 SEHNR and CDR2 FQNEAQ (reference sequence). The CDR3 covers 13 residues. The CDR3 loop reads CASSLAGGEKLFF. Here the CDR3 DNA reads TGTGCCAGCAGCTTAGCGGGAGGTGAAAAACTGTTTTTT.

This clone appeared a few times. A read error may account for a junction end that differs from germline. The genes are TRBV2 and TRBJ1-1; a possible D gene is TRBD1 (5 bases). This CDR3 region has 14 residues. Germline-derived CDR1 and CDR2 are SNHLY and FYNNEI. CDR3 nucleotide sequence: TGTGCCAGCAGTTACATGAAGGCCACCGGGCGGGGCGGGTTT. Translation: CASSYMKATGRGGF.

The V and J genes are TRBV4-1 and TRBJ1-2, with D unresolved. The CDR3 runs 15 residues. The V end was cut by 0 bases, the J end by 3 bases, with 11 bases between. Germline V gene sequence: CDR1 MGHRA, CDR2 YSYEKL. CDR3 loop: CASSQDPGSDYGYTF. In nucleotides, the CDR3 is TGCGCCAGCAGCCAAGATCCAGGTTCGGACTATGGCTACACCTTC.

The CDR3 region is CASSLGPLRTGSDEQYF. The CDR3 coding sequence is TGTGCCAGCAGCTTAGGACCTCTTAGGACAGGGTCGGACGAGCAGTACTTC. V and J are TRBV7-6 and TRBJ2-7; 8 nucleotides agree with TRBD1. This CDR3 region has 17 residues. Germline trimming cut 1 base from V and 5 bases from J; bases unmatched to any gene: 13. The germline V gene has CDR1 SGHVS and CDR2 FNYEAQ.

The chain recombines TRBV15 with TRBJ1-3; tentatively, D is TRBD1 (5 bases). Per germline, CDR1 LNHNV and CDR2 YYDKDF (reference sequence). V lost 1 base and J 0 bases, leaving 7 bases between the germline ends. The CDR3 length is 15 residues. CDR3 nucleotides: TGTGCCACCAGCAGAGGACAGAGCTCTGGAAACACCATATATTTT. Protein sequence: CATSRGQSSGNTIYF.

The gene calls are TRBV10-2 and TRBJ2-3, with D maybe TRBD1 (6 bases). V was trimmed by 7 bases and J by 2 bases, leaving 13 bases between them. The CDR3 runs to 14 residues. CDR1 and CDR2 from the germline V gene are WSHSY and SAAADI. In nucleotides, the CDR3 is TGCGCCAGCAAACTCGGACAGACCACAGATACGCAGTATTTT. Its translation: CASKLGQTTDTQYF.

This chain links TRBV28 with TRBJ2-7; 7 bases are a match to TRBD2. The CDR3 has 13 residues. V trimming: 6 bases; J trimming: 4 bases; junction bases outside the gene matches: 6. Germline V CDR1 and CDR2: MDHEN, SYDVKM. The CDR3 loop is CASRSGVSYEQYF. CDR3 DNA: TGTGCCAGCAGAAGCGGGGTCTCATACGAGCAGTACTTC.

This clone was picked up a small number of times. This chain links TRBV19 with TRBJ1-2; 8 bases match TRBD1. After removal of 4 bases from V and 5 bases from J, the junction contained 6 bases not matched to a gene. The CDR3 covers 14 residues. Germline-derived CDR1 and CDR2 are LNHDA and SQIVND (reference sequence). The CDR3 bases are TGTGCCAGTAGTAGACAGGGGCGGACGTATGGCTACACCTTC. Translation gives CASSRQGRTYGYTF.

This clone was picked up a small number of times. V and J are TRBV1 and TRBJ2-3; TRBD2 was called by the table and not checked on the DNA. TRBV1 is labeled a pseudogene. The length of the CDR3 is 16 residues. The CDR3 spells CTSSQDPCSLADTQYF. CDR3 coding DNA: TGCACCAGCAGCCAAGATCCATGTTCTCTAGCAGATACGCAGTATTTT.

CDR3 in DNA: TGTGCCAGCAGTGCAGGGGGTGTAACAGATACGCAGTATTTT. Its protein is CASSAGGVTDTQYF. The V and J genes are TRBV2 and TRBJ2-3; 7 bases are shared with TRBD1. CDR1 is SNHLY and CDR2 is FYNNEI in the germline V gene. The ends lost 4 bases at V and 3 bases at J; junction bases unmatched: 4. The CDR3 has 14 residues. Looking up the rest from reference TRBV2 and TRBJ2-3 gives the full variable domain: EPEVTQTPSHQVTQMGQEVILRCVPISNHLYFYWYRQILGQKVEFLVSFYNNEISEKSEIFDDQFSVERPDGSNFTLKIRSTKLEDSAMYFCASSAGGVTDTQYFGPGTRLTVL.

The CDR3 DNA reads as TGTGCCAGCAGTGATGGGCCCGGCGGGTCCTATAATTCACCCCTCCACTTT. This codes for CASSDGPGGSYNSPLHF. V usage is TRBV2 and J usage is TRBJ1-6, with D uncertain. This CDR3 is 17 amino acids long. Trimming cost V 3 bases and J 1 base, with 13 bases left between them. Germline V CDR1 and CDR2: SNHLY, FYNNEI.

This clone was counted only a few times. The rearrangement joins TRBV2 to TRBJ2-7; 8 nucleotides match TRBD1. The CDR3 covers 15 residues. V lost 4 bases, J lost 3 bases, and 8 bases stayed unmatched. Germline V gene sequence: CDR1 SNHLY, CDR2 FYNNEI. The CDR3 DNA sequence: TGTGCCAGCAGTGCACGACAGGGGCGAAACTACGAGCAGTACTTC. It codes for CASSARQGRNYEQYF.

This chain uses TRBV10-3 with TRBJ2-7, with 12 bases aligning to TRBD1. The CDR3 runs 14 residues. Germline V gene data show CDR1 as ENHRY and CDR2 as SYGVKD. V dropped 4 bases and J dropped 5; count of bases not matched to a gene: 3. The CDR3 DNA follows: TGTGCCATCAGTGCCGGGACAGGGGGCGACGAGCAGTACTTC. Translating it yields CAISAGTGGDEQYF.

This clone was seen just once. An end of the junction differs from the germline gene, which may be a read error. The CDR3 sequence: CVSSGVGAGLDTQYF. The DNA for the CDR3 is TGTGTCAGCAGCGGGGTAGGAGCGGGGTTAGATACGCAGTATTTT. V usage is TRBV9 and J usage is TRBJ2-3; 7 bases line up with TRBD2. The CDR3 is 15 amino acids. Germline CDR1 is SGDLS and CDR2 is YYNGEE.

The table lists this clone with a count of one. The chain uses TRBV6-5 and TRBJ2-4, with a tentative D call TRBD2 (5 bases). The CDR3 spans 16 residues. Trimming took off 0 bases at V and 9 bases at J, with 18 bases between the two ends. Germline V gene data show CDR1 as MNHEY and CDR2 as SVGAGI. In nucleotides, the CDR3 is TGTGCCAGCAGTTACTCGGCAGGCCGGGAATTAGGCATTCAGTACTTC. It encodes CASSYSAGRELGIQYF.

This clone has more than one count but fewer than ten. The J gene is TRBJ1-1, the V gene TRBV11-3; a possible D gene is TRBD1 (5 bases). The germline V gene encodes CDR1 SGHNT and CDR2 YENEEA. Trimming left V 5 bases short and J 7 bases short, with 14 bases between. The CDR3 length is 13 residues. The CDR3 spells CASSASRGIEAFF. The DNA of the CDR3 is TGTGCCAGCAGCGCCAGTCGGGGGATTGAAGCTTTCTTT.

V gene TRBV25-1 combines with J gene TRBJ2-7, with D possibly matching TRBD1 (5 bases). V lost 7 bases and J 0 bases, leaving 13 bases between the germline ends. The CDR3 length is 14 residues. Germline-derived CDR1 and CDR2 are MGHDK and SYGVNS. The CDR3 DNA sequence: TGTGCCAGCAAAGACACAGGATTCTCCTACGAGCAGTACTTC. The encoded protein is CASKDTGFSYEQYF.

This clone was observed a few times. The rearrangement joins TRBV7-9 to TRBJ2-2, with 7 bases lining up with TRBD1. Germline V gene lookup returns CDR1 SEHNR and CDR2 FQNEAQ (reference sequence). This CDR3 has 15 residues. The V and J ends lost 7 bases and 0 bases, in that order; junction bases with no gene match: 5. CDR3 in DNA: TGTGCCAGCATCAAAGGGGGCCCGAACACCGGGGAGCTGTTTTTT. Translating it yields CASIKGGPNTGELFF.

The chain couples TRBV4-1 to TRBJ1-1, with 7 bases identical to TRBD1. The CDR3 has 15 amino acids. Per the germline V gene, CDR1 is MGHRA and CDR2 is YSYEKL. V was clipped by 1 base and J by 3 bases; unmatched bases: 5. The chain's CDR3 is CASSQVDREDTEAFF. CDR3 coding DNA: TGCGCCAGCAGCCAAGTCGACAGGGAAGACACTGAAGCTTTCTTT.

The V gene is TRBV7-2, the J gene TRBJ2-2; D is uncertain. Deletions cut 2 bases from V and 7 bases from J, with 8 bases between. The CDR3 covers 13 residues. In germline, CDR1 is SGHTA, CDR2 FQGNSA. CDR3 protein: CASSLNNNGELFF. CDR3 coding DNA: TGTGCCAGCAGCTTAAACAATAACGGGGAGCTGTTTTTT. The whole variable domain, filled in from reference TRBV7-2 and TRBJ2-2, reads GAGVSQSPSNKVTEKGKDVELRCDPISGHTALYWYRQSLGQGLEFLIYFQGNSAPDKSGLPSDRFSAERTGGSVSTLTIQRTQQEDSAVYLCASSLNNNGELFFGEGSRLTVL.

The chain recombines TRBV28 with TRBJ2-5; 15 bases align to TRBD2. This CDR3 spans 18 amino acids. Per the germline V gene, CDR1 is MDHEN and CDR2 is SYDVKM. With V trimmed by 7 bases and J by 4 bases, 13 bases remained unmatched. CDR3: CASTRGLAGGDGGETQYF. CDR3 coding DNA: TGTGCCAGCACAAGGGGACTAGCGGGGGGCGATGGCGGAGAGACCCAGTACTTC.

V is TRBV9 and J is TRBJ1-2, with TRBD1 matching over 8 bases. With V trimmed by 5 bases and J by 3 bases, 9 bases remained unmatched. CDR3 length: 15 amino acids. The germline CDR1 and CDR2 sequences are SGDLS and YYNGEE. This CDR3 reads CASRDGQGGYYGYTF. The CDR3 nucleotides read TGTGCCAGCAGAGATGGACAGGGTGGATACTATGGCTACACCTTC.

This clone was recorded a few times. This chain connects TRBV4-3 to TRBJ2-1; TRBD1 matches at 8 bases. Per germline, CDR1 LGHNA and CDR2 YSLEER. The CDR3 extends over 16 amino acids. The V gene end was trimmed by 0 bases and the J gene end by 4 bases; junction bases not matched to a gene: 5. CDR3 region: CASSQDGQGAYNEQFF. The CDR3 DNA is TGCGCCAGCAGCCAAGATGGGCAGGGGGCTTACAATGAGCAGTTCTTC.

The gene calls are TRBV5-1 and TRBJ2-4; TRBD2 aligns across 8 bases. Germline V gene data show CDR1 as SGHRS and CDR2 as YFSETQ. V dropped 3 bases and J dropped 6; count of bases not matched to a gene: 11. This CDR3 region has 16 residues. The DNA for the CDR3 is TGCGCCAGCAGCTCCCTCGTGCGGGGGGAGGGAAACATTCAGTACTTC. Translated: CASSSLVRGEGNIQYF.

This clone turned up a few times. In DNA, the CDR3 is TGTGCCAGCAGCCCCCCTGCCTGGCAGGGCGGCACAGATACGCAGTATTTT. This sequence encodes CASSPPAWQGGTDTQYF. The rearrangement links TRBV7-9 to TRBJ2-3; D is perhaps TRBD1 (5 bases). The germline V and J ends were trimmed by 5 bases and 1 base, with 19 bases remaining between them. The CDR3 is 17 amino acids. Germline V gene sequence: CDR1 SEHNR, CDR2 FQNEAQ (reference sequence).